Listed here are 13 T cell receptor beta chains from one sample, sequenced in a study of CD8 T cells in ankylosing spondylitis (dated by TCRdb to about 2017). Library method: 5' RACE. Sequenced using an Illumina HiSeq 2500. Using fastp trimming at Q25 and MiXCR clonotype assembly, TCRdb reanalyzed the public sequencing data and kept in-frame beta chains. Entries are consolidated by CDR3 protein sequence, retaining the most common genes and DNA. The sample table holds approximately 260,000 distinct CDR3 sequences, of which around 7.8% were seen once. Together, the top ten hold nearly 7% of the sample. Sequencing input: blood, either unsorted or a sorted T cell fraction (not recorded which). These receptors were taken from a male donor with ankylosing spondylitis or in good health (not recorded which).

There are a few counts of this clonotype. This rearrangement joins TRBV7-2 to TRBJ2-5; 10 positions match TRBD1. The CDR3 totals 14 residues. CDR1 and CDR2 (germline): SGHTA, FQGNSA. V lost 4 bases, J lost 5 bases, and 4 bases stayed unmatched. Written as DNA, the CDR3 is TGTGCCAGCAGCTCGGGACAGGGGTTGGAGACCCAGTACTTC. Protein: CASSSGQGLETQYF.

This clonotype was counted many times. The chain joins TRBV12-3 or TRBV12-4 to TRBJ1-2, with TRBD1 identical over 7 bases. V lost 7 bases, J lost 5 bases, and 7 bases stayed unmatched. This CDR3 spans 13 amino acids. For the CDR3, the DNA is TGTGCCAGCACCATTGGACAGGCGTATGGCTACACCTTC. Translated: CASTIGQAYGYTF.

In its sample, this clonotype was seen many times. The CDR3 sequence is CASSLAIARGNEKLFF. DNA of the CDR3: TGTGCCAGCAGCTTAGCGATTGCCCGGGGTAATGAAAAACTGTTTTTT. The chain links TRBV7-6 to TRBJ1-4; D unresolved. Germline V CDR1 and CDR2: SGHVS, FNYEAQ. This CDR3 has 16 amino acids. V gave up 0 bases and J gave up 4 bases, with 12 bases separating them.

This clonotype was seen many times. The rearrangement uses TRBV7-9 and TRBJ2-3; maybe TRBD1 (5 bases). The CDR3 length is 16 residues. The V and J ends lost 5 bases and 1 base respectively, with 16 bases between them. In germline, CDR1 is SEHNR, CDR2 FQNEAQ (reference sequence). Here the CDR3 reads CASSPMNQGRTDTQYF. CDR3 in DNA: TGTGCCAGCAGCCCTATGAACCAGGGTCGCACAGATACGCAGTATTTT.

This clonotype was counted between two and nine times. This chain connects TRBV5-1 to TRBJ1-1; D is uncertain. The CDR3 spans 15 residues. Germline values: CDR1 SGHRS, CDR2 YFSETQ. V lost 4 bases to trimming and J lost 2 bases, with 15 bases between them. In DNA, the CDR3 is TGCGCCAGCAGCGAGAACCAGGATAGAAACACTGAAGCTTTCTTT. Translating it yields CASSENQDRNTEAFF.

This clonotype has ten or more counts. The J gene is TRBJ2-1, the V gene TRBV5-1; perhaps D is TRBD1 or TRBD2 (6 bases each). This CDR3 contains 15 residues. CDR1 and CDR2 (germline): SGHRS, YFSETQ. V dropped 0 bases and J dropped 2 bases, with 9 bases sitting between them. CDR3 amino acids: CASSLVGGPYNEQFF. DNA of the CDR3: TGCGCCAGCAGCTTGGTGGGGGGCCCCTACAATGAGCAGTTCTTC.

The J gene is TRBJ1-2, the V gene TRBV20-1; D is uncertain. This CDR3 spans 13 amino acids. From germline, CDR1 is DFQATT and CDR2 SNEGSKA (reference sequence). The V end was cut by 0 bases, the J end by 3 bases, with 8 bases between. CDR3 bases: TGCAGTGCTAGAGATTGGGCAGACTATGGCTACACCTTC. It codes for CSARDWADYGYTF.

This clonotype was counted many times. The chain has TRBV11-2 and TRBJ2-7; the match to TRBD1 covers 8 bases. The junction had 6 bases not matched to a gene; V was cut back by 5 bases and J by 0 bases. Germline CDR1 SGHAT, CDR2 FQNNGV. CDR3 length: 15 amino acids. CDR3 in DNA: TGTGCCAGCAGCGTCGACAGGGGTGACTCCTACGAGCAGTACTTC. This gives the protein CASSVDRGDSYEQYF. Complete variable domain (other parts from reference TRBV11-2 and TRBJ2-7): EAGVAQSPRYKIIEKRQSVAFWCNPISGHATLYWYQQILGQGPKLLIQFQNNGVVDDSQLPKDRFSAERLKGVDSTLKIQPAKLEDSAVYLCASSVDRGDSYEQYFGPGTRLTVT.

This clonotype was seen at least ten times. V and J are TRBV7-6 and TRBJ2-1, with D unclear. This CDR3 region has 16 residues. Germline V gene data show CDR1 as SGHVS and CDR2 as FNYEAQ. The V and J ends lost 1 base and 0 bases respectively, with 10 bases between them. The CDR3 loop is CASSLDAGSSYNEQFF. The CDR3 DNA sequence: TGTGCCAGCAGCTTAGACGCCGGTAGCTCCTACAATGAGCAGTTCTTC.

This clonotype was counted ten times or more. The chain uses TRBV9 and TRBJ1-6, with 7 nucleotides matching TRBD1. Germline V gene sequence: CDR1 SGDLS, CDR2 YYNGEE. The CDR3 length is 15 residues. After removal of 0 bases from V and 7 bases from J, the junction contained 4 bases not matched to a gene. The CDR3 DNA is TGTGCCAGCAGCGTAGACTGGGACAGCAATTCACCCCTCCACTTT. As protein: CASSVDWDSNSPLHF.

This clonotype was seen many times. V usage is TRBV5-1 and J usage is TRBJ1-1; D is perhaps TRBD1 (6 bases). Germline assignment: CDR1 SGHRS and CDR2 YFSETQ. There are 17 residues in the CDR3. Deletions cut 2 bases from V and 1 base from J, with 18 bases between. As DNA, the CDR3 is TGCGCCAGCAGCTTCACCCCTACGACACAGGGGAACACTGAAGCTTTCTTT. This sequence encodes CASSFTPTTQGNTEAFF.

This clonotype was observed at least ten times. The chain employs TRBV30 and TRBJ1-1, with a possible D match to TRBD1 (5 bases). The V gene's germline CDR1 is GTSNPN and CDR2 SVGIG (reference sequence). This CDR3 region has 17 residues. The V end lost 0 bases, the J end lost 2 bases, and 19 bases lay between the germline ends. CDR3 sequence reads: CAWSVLRDVSPNTEAFF. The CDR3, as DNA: TGTGCCTGGAGTGTACTCAGGGACGTTAGCCCAAACACTGAAGCTTTCTTT.

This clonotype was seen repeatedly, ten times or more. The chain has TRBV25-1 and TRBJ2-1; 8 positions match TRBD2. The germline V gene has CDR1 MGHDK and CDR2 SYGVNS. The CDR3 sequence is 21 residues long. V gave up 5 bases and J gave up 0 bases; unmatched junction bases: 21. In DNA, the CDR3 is TGTGCCAGCAGTCTTCTTATGAAGACTAGCGACTCGGAGGTCTCCTACAATGAGCAGTTCTTC. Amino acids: CASSLLMKTSDSEVSYNEQFF.